What follows are 24 T cell receptor beta chains derived from one specimen sequenced in a study of T cells in Graves' hyperthyroidism and ophthalmopathy. What was amplified from RNA transcripts were TCR beta CDR3 regions. An initial round of RT-PCR targeting the TCR CDR3 relied on the HTBI primer set. From the multiplex PCR reads, TCRdb called clonotypes with MiXCR, one entry per CDR3 protein. The table shows nearly 600,000 distinct CDR3 sequences, with 12% to 15% occurring only once. Sequenced sample: blood. The receptors shown here come from a woman aged 18-30 years with Graves' ophthalmopathy.

The sample holds many counts of this clonotype. The chain links TRBV5-6 to TRBJ1-3; D call uncertain. V was cut by 2 bases and J by 2 bases, with 8 bases left in between. The CDR3 runs 14 residues. Germline V CDR1 and CDR2: SGHDT, YYEEEE. CDR3 DNA sequence: TGTGCCAGCAGCTTCGATTCCCCTGGAAACACCATATATTTT. Encoded protein: CASSFDSPGNTIYF.

This clonotype was picked up many times. The gene calls are TRBV2 and TRBJ2-3; TRBD1 might be the D (5 bases). The CDR3 is 14 residues long. Trimming stripped 2 bases from V and 2 bases from J, with 8 bases between. The germline V gene has CDR1 SNHLY and CDR2 FYNNEI. In DNA, the CDR3 is TGTGCCAGCAGTGAACAGGGATTCACAGATACGCAGTATTTT. Translating gives CASSEQGFTDTQYF.

A word on this clonotype: The junction differs from germline at one of its ends, possibly a read error. The V and J genes are TRBV28 and TRBJ2-6, with a possible D match to TRBD1 (5 bases). Per germline, CDR1 MDHEN and CDR2 SYDVKM. The CDR3 spans 15 residues. The CDR3 bases are TGTGTCAGCTGTGTGGGCAGGGCTGGGGCCAACGTCCTGACTTTC. Amino acid sequence: CVSCVGRAGANVLTF.

The table lists this clonotype with many counts. The J gene is TRBJ2-1, the V gene TRBV2, with D possibly being TRBD1 (6 bases). The germline gives CDR1 SNHLY, CDR2 FYNNEI. V lost 5 bases to trimming and J lost 7 bases, with 15 bases between them. The CDR3 contains 14 residues. CDR3 sequence reads: CASSTGKRENEQFF. The CDR3 DNA reads TGTGCCAGCAGTACAGGGAAAAGGGAAAATGAGCAGTTCTTC.

This sequence joins TRBV19 and TRBJ2-7, with D hard to call. The CDR3 runs to 12 residues. The germline V gene has CDR1 LNHDA and CDR2 SQIVND (reference sequence). Trimming left V 3 bases short and J 4 bases short, with 7 bases between. CDR3 in DNA: TGTGCCAGTAGTATGTCTCGATACGAGCAGTACTTC. Its protein product is CASSMSRYEQYF.

This clonotype was found a few times. J is TRBJ2-4 and V is TRBV6-5; D gene uncertain. Germline V gene sequence: CDR1 MNHEY, CDR2 SVGAGI. The ends were cut back, 0 bases at V and 2 bases at J, with 8 bases in the middle. This CDR3 has 15 residues. In DNA form, the CDR3 reads TGTGCCAGCAGTTACTCCCGCGGCACCAAAAACATTCAGTACTTC. It yields the protein CASSYSRGTKNIQYF.

This clonotype was recorded a few times. This chain uses TRBV30 with TRBJ2-7; D is undetermined. Germline V gene lookup returns CDR1 GTSNPN and CDR2 SVGIG (reference sequence). Trimming took off 3 bases at V and 4 bases at J, with 7 bases between the two ends. CDR3 length: 11 residues. The CDR3 DNA sequence: TGTGCCTGGAGCGACTTTTACGAGCAGTACTTC. This translates into CAWSDFYEQYF.

The rearrangement joins TRBV7-6 to TRBJ2-2, with D perhaps matching TRBD1 or TRBD2 (7 bases each). CDR3 length equals 18 residues. With 3 bases removed from V and 0 bases from J, the gap between germline ends came to 17 bases. The germline V gene encodes CDR1 SGHVS and CDR2 FNYEAQ. CDR3 in DNA: TGTGCCAGCAGCTTGCGACAGGGAGGGACCACGAACACCGGGGAGCTGTTTTTT. It translates to CASSLRQGGTTNTGELFF. Supplemented by reference TRBV7-6 and TRBJ2-2, the full variable domain reads GAGVSQSPRYKVTKRGQDVALRCDPISGHVSLYWYRQALGQGPEFLTYFNYEAQQDKSGLPNDRFSAERPEGSISTLTIQRTEQRDSAMYRCASSLRQGGTTNTGELFFGEGSRLTVL.

There are many counts of this clonotype. This chain uses TRBV24-1 with TRBJ2-3; D not resolved. The V end was cut by 0 bases, the J end by 1 base, with 10 bases between. CDR1 and CDR2 from the germline V gene are KGHDR and SFDVKD. There are 16 residues in the CDR3. The CDR3 nucleotides read TGTGCCACCAGTGATTTGTCTTTCGCGGGCACAGATACGCAGTATTTT. It specifies CATSDLSFAGTDTQYF.

This clonotype was seen at least ten times. The chain joins TRBV20-1 to TRBJ2-1; possibly TRBD1 for D (5 bases). The CDR3 runs to 16 residues. From germline, CDR1 is DFQATT and CDR2 SNEGSKA (reference sequence). V gave up 5 bases and J gave up 7 bases, with 24 bases separating them. Here the CDR3 DNA reads TGCAGTGCTCTTTCGCCAGGGATAGGGATCCGTAATGAGCAGTTCTTC. Its translation is CSALSPGIGIRNEQFF.

At least ten counts were recorded for this clonotype. The chain has TRBV3-1 and TRBJ1-6, with D possibly matching TRBD1 (5 bases). The CDR3 has 18 residues. Per germline, CDR1 LGHDT and CDR2 YNNKEL (reference sequence). Trimming left V 1 base short and J 6 bases short, with 19 bases between. The CDR3 bases are TGTGCCAGCAGCCAAGGAAACAGGCTTGGGCATCGTAATTCACCCCTCCACTTT. Residues: CASSQGNRLGHRNSPLHF.

The V gene is TRBV7-6, the J gene TRBJ2-1; D is perhaps TRBD2 (6 bases). The CDR3 runs 14 residues. V shed 5 bases and J shed 4 bases, with 12 bases lying between them. The germline CDR1 and CDR2 sequences are SGHVS and FNYEAQ. The CDR3 nucleotides are TGTGCCAGCAGCCCTCCTGGGAGGTACAATGAGCAGTTCTTC. Translation gives CASSPPGRYNEQFF. Full variable domain (missing parts from reference TRBV7-6 and TRBJ2-1): GAGVSQSPRYKVTKRGQDVALRCDPISGHVSLYWYRQALGQGPEFLTYFNYEAQQDKSGLPNDRFSAERPEGSISTLTIQRTEQRDSAMYRCASSPPGRYNEQFFGPGTRLTVL.

This clonotype showed up just a few times. V gene TRBV7-9 combines with J gene TRBJ1-1; TRBD1 aligns across 9 bases. This CDR3 comprises 15 residues. CDR1 is SEHNR, CDR2 FQNEAQ, per germline (reference sequence). Losses at the gene ends were 6 bases for V and 2 bases for J; bases not matched to a gene: 7. The CDR3 here is CASSYRQGGNTEAFF. The CDR3 DNA sequence: TGTGCCAGCAGTTACCGACAGGGGGGAAACACTGAAGCTTTCTTT.

This clonotype showed up many times. The gene calls are TRBV7-6 and TRBJ1-1, with D perhaps TRBD1 (5 bases). The CDR3 contains 13 residues. V lost 2 bases and J 4 bases, leaving 8 bases between the germline ends. Germline CDR1 is SGHVS and CDR2 is FNYEAQ. The CDR3 DNA is TGTGCCAGCAGCTTACTAAGGGGCACTGAAGCTTTCTTT. Amino acids: CASSLLRGTEAFF.

CDR3 region: CASSLQAGRGETQYF. The CDR3 bases are TGTGCCAGCAGCTTACAAGCGGGTCGGGGGGAGACCCAGTACTTC. V is TRBV7-3 and J is TRBJ2-5; D may be TRBD2 (6 bases). Trimming took 2 bases from V and 5 from J, leaving 15 bases between them. CDR3 length: 15 residues. The germline V gene encodes CDR1 SGHTA and CDR2 FQGTGA.

At least ten counts were recorded for this clonotype. This chain joins TRBV29-1 and TRBJ2-3; the D gene is possibly TRBD2 (5 bases). Germline V lookup: CDR1 SQVTM, CDR2 ANQGSEA. Trimming left V 3 bases short and J 2 bases short, with 12 bases between. This CDR3 has 14 residues. CDR3 loop: CSVDRAENTDTQYF. The CDR3 nucleotides read TGCAGCGTTGATAGAGCGGAGAACACAGATACGCAGTATTTT.

This clonotype was observed at least ten times. The chain has TRBV5-5 and TRBJ2-1, with 8 bases fitting TRBD1. V gave up 0 bases and J gave up 2 bases; unmatched junction bases: 10. Germline CDR1 is SGHKS and CDR2 is YYEKEE (reference sequence). CDR3 size: 18 residues. DNA of the CDR3: TGTGCCAGCAGCTTGGGGTTCTGGGCAGGGGGCACCTACAATGAGCAGTTCTTC. Its protein product is CASSLGFWAGGTYNEQFF.

This clonotype was picked up many times. The chain employs TRBV4-1 and TRBJ2-7; D is possibly TRBD1 (5 bases). The germline V gene encodes CDR1 MGHRA and CDR2 YSYEKL. CDR3 size: 14 residues. V lost 0 bases and J 2 bases, leaving 8 bases between the germline ends. The CDR3 DNA is TGCGCCAGCAGCCAAGAACAGGTCACCTACGAGCAGTACTTC. Amino acid sequence: CASSQEQVTYEQYF.

This clonotype showed up many times. The CDR3 here is CATSLGQHYGYTF. DNA of the CDR3: TGTGCCACCAGCCTGGGACAGCACTATGGCTACACCTTC. This chain connects TRBV15 to TRBJ1-2; 7 bases align to TRBD1. Germline V gene data show CDR1 as LNHNV and CDR2 as YYDKDF (reference sequence). This CDR3 region has 13 residues. Trimming removed 5 bases from V and 3 bases from J; junction bases left unmatched: 3.

V usage is TRBV11-2 and J usage is TRBJ2-1; 12 nucleotides match TRBD2. The V segment lost 1 base and the J segment 8 bases; nucleotides outside the gene matches: 3. The CDR3 sequence is 15 residues long. Germline lookup yields CDR1 SGHAT and CDR2 FQNNGV. CDR3 loop: CASSLGLAGAHEQFF. DNA of the CDR3: TGTGCCAGCAGCTTAGGACTAGCGGGAGCCCATGAGCAGTTCTTC.

The chain couples TRBV7-8 to TRBJ1-2; a weak D match, TRBD1 (6 bases). The CDR3 contains 14 residues. V shed 5 bases and J shed 6 bases, with 16 bases lying between them. Per the germline V gene, CDR1 is SGHVS and CDR2 is FQNEAQ. The CDR3 sequence is CASSIVQGKDGYTF. The CDR3 bases are TGTGCCAGCAGCATTGTACAGGGCAAGGATGGCTACACCTTC.

The CDR3 coding sequence is TGCAGTGCCGACCACCTAGCGGGAGGGGATACGCAGTATTTT. Translation gives CSADHLAGGDTQYF. The V call is TRBV20-1, the J call TRBJ2-3; 12 bases are a match to TRBD2. J lost 6 bases, V lost 6 bases, and 7 bases had no gene match. Germline-derived CDR1 and CDR2 are DFQATT and SNEGSKA (reference sequence). The CDR3 runs to 14 residues.

This clonotype was observed at least ten times. V gene TRBV30 combines with J gene TRBJ2-3; TRBD1 agrees at 7 bases. The length of the CDR3 is 15 residues. From germline, CDR1 is GTSNPN and CDR2 SVGIG (reference sequence). The trim removed 2 bases at V and 4 bases at J, leaving 9 bases unmatched. DNA for the CDR3: TGTGCCTGGAGTCGAACAGGGGTCGGCCCAGATACGCAGTATTTT. Translated, it gives CAWSRTGVGPDTQYF.

A word on this clonotype: This sequence may be a read error, since a much larger clone differs from it by one base. V and J are TRBV11-1 and TRBJ1-4; TRBD1 is a possible D gene (5 bases). The CDR3 loop spans 13 amino acids. V dropped 1 base and J dropped 11 bases, with 11 bases sitting between them. Per the germline V gene, CDR1 is SGHAT and CDR2 is FQDESV (reference sequence). The CDR3, as DNA: TGTGCCAGCAGCTTAGACGACGGGGCTAAACTGTTTTTT. It encodes CASSLDDGAKLFF.